What follows describes a single TCR beta chain. The data originate from a study of blood T cell repertoires in COVID-19. Study background: Sites in the United States, Italy and Spain provided acute and convalescent COVID-19 samples.

Libraries were prepared by immunoSEQ multiplex PCR; TCRdb keeps only in-frame clonotypes and omits some of them. The sample carries 120,000 or so clones, more than 75% recorded once. Germline CDR1 is LNHDA and CDR2 is SQIVND (reference sequence). The CDR3 totals 15 residues. V was trimmed by 7 bases and J by 3 bases, leaving 16 bases between them. The chain uses TRBV19 and TRBJ2-1; maybe TRBD1 (7 bases). The source of this sequence is a human donor in a cohort sampled during active COVID-19. What was sequenced was peripheral blood. CDR3 nucleotide sequence: TGTGCCAGTAACCCGGGGAGGACAGGCTACAATGAGCAGTTCTTC. It encodes CASNPGRTGYNEQFF.